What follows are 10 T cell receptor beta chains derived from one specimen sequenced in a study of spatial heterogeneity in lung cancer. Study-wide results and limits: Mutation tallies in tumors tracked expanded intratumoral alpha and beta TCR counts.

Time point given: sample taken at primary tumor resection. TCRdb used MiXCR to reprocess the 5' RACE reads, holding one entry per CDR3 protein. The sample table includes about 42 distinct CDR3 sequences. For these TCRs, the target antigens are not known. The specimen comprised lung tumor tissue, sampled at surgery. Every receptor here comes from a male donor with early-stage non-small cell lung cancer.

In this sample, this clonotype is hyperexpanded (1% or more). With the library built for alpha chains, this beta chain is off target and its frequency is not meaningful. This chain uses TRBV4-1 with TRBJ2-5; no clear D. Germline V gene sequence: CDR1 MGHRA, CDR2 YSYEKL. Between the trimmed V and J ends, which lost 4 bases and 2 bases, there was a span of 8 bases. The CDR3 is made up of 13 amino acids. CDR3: CASSPLYQETQYF. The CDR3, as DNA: TGCGCCAGCAGCCCCCTCTATCAAGAGACCCAGTACTTC.

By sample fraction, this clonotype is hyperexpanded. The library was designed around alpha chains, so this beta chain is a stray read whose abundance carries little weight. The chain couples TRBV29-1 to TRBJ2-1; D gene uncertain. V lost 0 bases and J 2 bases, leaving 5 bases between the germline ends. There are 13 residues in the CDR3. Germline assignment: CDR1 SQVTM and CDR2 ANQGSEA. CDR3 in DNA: TGCAGCGTTGAAGATCGACCCTACAATGAGCAGTTCTTC. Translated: CSVEDRPYNEQFF.

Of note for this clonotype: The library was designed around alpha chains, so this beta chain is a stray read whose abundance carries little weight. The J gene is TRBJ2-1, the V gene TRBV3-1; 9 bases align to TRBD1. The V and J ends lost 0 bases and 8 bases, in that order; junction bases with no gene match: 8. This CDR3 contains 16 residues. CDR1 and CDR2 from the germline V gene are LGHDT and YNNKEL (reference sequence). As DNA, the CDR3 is TGTGCCAGCAGCCAAGATCAGGGACAGGGTATTCATGAGCAGTTCTTC. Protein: CASSQDQGQGIHEQFF.

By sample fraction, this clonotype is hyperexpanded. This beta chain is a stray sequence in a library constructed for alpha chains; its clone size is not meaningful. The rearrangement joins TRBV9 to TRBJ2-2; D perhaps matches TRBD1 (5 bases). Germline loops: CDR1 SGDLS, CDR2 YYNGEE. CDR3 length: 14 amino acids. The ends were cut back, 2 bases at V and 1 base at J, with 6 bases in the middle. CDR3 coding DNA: TGTGCCAGCAGCGTTGGACAGAACACCGGGGAGCTGTTTTTT. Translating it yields CASSVGQNTGELFF.

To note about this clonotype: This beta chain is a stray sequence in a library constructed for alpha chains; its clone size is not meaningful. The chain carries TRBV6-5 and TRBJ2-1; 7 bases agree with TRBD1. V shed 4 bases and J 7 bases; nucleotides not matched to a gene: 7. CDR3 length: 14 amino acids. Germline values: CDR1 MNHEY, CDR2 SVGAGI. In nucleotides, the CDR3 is TGTGCCAGCAGTTTTTTGGGCAGGGGGAATGAGCAGTTCTTC. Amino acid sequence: CASSFLGRGNEQFF.

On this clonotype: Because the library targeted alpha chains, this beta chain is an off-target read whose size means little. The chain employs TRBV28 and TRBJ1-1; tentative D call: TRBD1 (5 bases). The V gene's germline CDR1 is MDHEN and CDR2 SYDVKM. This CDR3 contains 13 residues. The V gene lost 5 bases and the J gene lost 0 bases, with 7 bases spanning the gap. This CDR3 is CASSGQMNTEAFF. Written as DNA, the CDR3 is TGTGCCAGCAGTGGACAAATGAACACTGAAGCTTTCTTT. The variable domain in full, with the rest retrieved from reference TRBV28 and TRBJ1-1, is DVKVTQSSRYLVKRTGEKVFLECVQDMDHENMFWYRQDPGLGLRLIYFSYDVKMKEKGDIPEGYSVSREKKERFSLILESASTNQTSMYLCASSGQMNTEAFFGQGTRLTVV.

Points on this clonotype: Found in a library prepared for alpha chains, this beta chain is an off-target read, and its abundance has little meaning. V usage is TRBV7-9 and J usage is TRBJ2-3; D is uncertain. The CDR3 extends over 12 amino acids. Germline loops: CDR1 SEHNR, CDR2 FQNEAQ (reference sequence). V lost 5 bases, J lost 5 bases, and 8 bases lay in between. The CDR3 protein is CASSTQRDTQYF. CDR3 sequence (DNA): TGTGCCAGCAGCACACAGCGAGATACGCAGTATTTT.

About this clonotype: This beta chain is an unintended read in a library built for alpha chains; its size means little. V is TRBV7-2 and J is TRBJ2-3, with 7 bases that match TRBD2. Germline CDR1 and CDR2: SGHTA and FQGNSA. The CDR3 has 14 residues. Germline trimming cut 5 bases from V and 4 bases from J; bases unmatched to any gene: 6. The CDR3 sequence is CASSPGLDPDTQYF. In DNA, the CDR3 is TGTGCCAGCAGCCCCGGACTAGACCCAGATACGCAGTATTTT.

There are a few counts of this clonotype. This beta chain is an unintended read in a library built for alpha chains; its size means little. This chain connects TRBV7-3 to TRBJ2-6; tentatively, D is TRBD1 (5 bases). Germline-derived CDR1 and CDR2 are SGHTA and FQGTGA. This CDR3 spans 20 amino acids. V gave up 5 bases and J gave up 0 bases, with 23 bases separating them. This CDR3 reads CASSPGLGKGPYSGANVLTF. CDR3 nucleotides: TGTGCCAGCAGCCCAGGGTTGGGTAAGGGGCCATACTCTGGGGCCAACGTCCTGACTTTC.

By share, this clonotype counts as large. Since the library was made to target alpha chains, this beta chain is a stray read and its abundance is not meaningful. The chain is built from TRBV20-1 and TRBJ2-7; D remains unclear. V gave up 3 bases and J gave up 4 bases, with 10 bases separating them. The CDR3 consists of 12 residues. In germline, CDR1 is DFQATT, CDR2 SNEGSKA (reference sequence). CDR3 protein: CSARWQSYEQYF. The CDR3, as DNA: TGCAGTGCTAGGTGGCAGTCATACGAGCAGTACTTC.